This is a list of T cell receptor beta chains from one sample in a study of cytomegalovirus exposure and HLA in healthy donors. Sequencing was performed with immunoSEQ multiplex PCR; in TCRdb, only in-frame clones are kept and a portion is missing. This sample has 100,000 to 150,000 clones; over 80% occur once, and the top ten carry about 1.2%. The sample taken for sequencing was PBMCs. The receptor set was obtained from a boy under 18 in good health and CMV-seronegative. The CDR3 runs from the conserved cysteine through the conserved F or W. Each record gives: D gene, V gene, J gene, clone size, CDR3 DNA, CDR3 protein. A D gene is named only where the DNA matches it firmly. Some rows mark clone size as missing; the rest say once, few, many or name a class of expanded clone.

>TRBD1|TRBV27|TRBJ2-3|NA
TGTGCCAGCAGTACAGGGGGCTGGGAAGATACGCAGTATTTT
CASSTGGWEDTQYF
>NA|TRBV2|TRBJ1-5|NA
TGTGCCAGCAGCCCCGACACCATCAATCAGCCCCAGCATTTT
CASSPDTINQPQHF
>TRBD1|TRBV28|TRBJ1-5|NA
TGTGCCAGCAGTTTATCTCCTTCCTCATTACAGGGGGCCCTTCAGCAGCCCCAGCATTTT
CASSLSPSSLQGALQQPQHF
>TRBD1|TRBV7-6|TRBJ1-4|NA
TGTGCCAGCAGCCCTCCGGGACAGGCAGAAAAACTGTTTTTT
CASSPPGQAEKLFF
>NA|TRBV27|TRBJ2-1|NA
TGTGCCAGCAGTTTAGGGGCTGCGCAGTTCTTC
CASSLGAAQFF
>NA|TRBV6-6|TRBJ1-3|NA
TGTGCCAGCAGTCACCCAGGGGCGGAAAACACCATATATTTT
CASSHPGAENTIYF
>NA|TRBV4-1|TRBJ2-1|NA
TGCGCCAGCAGCCAAGTACTAGGCTACAATGAGCAGTTCTTC
CASSQVLGYNEQFF
>NA|TRBV5-1|TRBJ2-6|NA
TGCGCCAGCAGCCGGGGGGCTAGCGCGTCAGGGGCCAACGTCCTGACTTTC
CASSRGASASGANVLTF
>TRBD1|TRBV10-3|TRBJ2-2|NA
TGTGCCATCAGTGAGTCTTGGACAGGAGGAACCGGGGAGCTGTTTTTT
CAISESWTGGTGELFF
>TRBD1|TRBV30|TRBJ2-5|NA
TGTGCCTGCAGACAGGGAATGGAGACCCAGTACTTC
CACRQGMETQYF
>TRBD2|TRBV30|TRBJ2-3|NA
TGTGCCTGGAGTGTGGAGGCGGGAGCCGCGGATACGCAGTATTTT
CAWSVEAGAADTQYF
>TRBD1|TRBV2|TRBJ1-6|NA
TGTGCCAGCAGGCAGGGGGAACTTGGTTCACCCCTCCACTTT
CASRQGELGSPLHF
>NA|TRBV19|TRBJ1-2|NA
TGTGCCAGTAGTACCTCAGGGTCTGTCTATGGCTACACCTTC
CASSTSGSVYGYTF
>NA|TRBV10-2|TRBJ2-1|NA
TGCGCCAGCAGACCTCTAGGTGGTGAGCAGTTCTTC
CASRPLGGEQFF
>NA|TRBV7-9|TRBJ1-1|once
TGTGCCAGCAGCGCCGGGGGTAATGAAGCTTTCTTT
CASSAGGNEAFF